This T cell receptor (beta chain) was observed in a study of T cells in Graves' hyperthyroidism and ophthalmopathy. Regarding the study as a whole: By a 13 V-J model, ophthalmopathy was set apart from stable hyperthyroidism.

Enrolled ophthalmopathy patients presented with a Clinical Activity Score of at least 3, a NOSPECS grade of at least 4, and disease duration under 3 months. Orbital computed tomography and thyroid ultrasound, together with serum TRAb and thyroxine and clinical symptoms, were used for diagnoses. The authors took PBMCs from 10 ml fresh peripheral blood. Ten or more counts support this clonotype. As yet, its antigen is unknown. RNA transcripts served as the template for amplifying TCR beta CDR3 regions. With the HTBI primer set, the TCR CDR3 went through a first round of RT-PCR. TCRdb recomputed calls from the multiplex PCR reads with MiXCR, one row per CDR3 protein. The table includes fewer than 700,000 distinct CDR3 sequences, roughly 17% detected once. Germline assignment: CDR1 ENHRY and CDR2 SYGVKD. The CDR3 contains 13 residues. V shed 3 bases and J shed 3 bases, with 9 bases lying between them.

This receptor was obtained from a young woman with Graves' ophthalmopathy. The sequenced sample consisted of blood. The chain uses TRBV10-3 and TRBJ2-7; possibly TRBD1 for D (5 bases). In DNA, the CDR3 is TGTGCCATCAGTGAATCTACAGGCTACGAGCAGTACTTC. It encodes CAISESTGYEQYF.